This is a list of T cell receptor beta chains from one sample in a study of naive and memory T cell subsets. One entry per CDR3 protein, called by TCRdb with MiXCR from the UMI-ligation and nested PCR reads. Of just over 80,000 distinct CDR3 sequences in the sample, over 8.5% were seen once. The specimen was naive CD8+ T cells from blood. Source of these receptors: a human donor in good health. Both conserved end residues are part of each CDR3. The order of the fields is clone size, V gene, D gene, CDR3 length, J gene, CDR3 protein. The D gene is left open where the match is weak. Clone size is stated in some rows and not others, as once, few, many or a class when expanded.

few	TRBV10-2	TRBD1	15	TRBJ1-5	CASSETGGSNQPQHF
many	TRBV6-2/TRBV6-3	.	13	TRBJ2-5	CASSYVLGETQYF
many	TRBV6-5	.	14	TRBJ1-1	CASSTTGEDTEAFF
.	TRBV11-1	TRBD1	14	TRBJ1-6	CASSYRGSNSPLHF
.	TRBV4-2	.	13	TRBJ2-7	CASSQERMVEQYF
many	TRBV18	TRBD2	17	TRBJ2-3	CASSPPTSGRAGDTQYF
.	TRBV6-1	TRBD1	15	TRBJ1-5	CASSYRDSSNQPQHF
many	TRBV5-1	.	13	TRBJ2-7	CASSLRGGYEQYF
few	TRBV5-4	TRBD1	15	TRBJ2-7	CASSLTGQGAHEQYF
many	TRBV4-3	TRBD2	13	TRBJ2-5	CASSQGLEETQYF
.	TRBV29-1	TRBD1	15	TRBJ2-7	CSVDAGTGGSYEQYF
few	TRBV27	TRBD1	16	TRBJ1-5	CASSSGQGRGNQPQHF
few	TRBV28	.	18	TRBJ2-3	CASSLPLGVSRSTDTQYF
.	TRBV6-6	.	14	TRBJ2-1	CASSYSPSYNEQFF
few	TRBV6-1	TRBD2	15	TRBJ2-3	CASSMTSGILDTQYF
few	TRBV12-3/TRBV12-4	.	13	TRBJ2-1	CASNLGGGDEQFF
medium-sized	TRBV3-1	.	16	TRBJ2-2	CASSPKAGATDGELFF
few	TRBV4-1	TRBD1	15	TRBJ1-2	CASSQDHRDRVRYTF
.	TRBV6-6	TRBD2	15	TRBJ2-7	CASTTSGGSSYEQYF
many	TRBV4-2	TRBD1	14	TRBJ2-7	CASSQGQGTYEQYF
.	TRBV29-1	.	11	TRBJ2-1	CSVAPSDEQFF
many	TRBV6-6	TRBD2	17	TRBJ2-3	CASSYYRLAASTDTQYF
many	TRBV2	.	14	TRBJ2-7	CASSEERGTYEQYF
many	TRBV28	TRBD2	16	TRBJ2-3	CASSDQAGGPKDTQYF
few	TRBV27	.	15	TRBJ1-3	CASSSRRIEGNTIYF
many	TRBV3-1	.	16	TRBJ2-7	CASSHSTQGFAYEQYF
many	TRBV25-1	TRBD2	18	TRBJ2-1	CASRSEYKGTSGRDEQFF
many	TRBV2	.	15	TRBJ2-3	CASSVYRASTDTQYF
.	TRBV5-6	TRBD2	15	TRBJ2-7	CASSFPTSGDYEQYF
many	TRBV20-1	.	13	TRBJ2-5	CSAPGGGQETQYF
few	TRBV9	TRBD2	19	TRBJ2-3	CASSVGGGTSGTSTDTQYF
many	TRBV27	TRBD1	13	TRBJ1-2	CASSFGTGLGYTF
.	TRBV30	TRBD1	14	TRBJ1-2	CAWTPGTGNYGYTF
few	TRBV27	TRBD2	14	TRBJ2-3	CASSIAGVTDTQYF
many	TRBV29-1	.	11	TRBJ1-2	CSVELGSGYTF
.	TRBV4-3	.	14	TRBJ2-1	CASSQEGGWGEQFF
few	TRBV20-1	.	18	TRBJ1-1	CSAREPRVGTDMNTEAFF
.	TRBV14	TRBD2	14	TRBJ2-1	CATGLAGLYNEQFF
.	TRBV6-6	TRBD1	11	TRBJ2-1	CASSYLQGTFF
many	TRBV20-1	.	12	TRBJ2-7	CSAIEGSYEQYF
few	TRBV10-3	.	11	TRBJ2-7	CATMDSYEQYF
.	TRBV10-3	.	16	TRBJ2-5	CAISDPERPGEETQYF
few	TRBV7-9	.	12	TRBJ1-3	CASSLRQDTIYF
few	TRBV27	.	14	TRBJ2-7	CASSQTDRFHEQYF
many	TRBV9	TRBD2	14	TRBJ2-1	CASSGGGGIDEQFF
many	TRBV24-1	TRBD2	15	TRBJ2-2	CATSGRAMNTGELFF
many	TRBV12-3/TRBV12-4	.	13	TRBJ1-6	CASSLANYSPLHF
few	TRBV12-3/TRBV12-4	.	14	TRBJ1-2	CASSLEAGIDSYTF
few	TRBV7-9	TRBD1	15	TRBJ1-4	CASSPVQGALEKLFF
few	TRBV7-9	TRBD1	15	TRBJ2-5	CASSSIDRDQETQYF
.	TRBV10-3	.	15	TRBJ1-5	CAISGAGASNQHQHF
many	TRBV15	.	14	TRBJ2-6	CATPRESGANVLTF
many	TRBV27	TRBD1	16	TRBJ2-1	CASSSNRGEPYNEQFF
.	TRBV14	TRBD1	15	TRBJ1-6	CASSQDQGANSPLHF
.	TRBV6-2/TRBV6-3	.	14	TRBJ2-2	CASSYSRCSGELFF